One sample yielded the 26 T cell receptor beta chains listed below, sequenced in a study of T cell responses to AZD1222 COVID-19 vaccine. The table came from immunoSEQ multiplex PCR; TCRdb's copy has only in-frame clones and leaves some out. Of about 92,000 clones listed, just over 85% are singletons. This specimen was peripheral blood, taken on day 0 of AZD1222 vaccination. These receptors were collected from an adult in good health.

This chain uses TRBV5-1 with TRBJ2-2, with TRBD2 identical over 8 bases. The CDR3 is made up of 15 amino acids. The junction had 9 bases not matched to a gene; V was cut back by 5 bases and J by 6 bases. Germline V gene data show CDR1 as SGHRS and CDR2 as YFSETQ. The CDR3 DNA reads as TGCGCCAGCAGTTGGGGACTAGTGGTAGCCGGGGAGCTGTTTTTT. Its protein is CASSWGLVVAGELFF.

V is TRBV4-2 and J is TRBJ1-1, with D unresolved. Germline V lookup: CDR1 LGHNA, CDR2 YNFKEQ. The germline V and J ends were trimmed by 1 base and 5 bases, with 11 bases remaining between them. The CDR3 runs 14 residues. Here the CDR3 DNA reads TGTGCCAGCAGCCAAGCAGGCCCGGGGACTGAAGCTTTCTTT. Protein sequence: CASSQAGPGTEAFF.

V gene TRBV20-1 combines with J gene TRBJ1-1, with D possibly TRBD1 on 5 matching bases. CDR3 length: 11 amino acids. The V gene's germline CDR1 is DFQATT and CDR2 SNEGSKA (reference sequence). The ends were cut back, 7 bases at V and 1 base at J, with 7 bases in the middle. CDR3 in amino acids: CSGRANTEAFF. The CDR3 bases are TGCAGTGGCAGGGCGAACACTGAAGCTTTCTTT.

The rearrangement links TRBV6-1 to TRBJ2-1, with 7 bases identical to TRBD2. V lost 6 bases to trimming and J lost 0 bases; unmatched junction nucleotides: 8. The CDR3 sequence is 16 residues long. Germline values: CDR1 MNHNS, CDR2 SASEGT. CDR3 nucleotides: TGTGCCAGCAGCGAACCTAGCGGAAGCTCCTACAATGAGCAGTTCTTC. Amino acids: CASSEPSGSSYNEQFF.

The chain has TRBV7-9 and TRBJ2-3; 7 nucleotides align to TRBD1. The germline V gene encodes CDR1 SEHNR and CDR2 FQNEAQ (reference sequence). V lost 3 bases to trimming and J lost 6 bases; unmatched junction nucleotides: 3. This CDR3 contains 13 residues. The CDR3, as DNA: TGTGCCAGCAGCTTTCAGGGGGAGGATACGCAGTATTTT. Protein: CASSFQGEDTQYF. Full variable domain (missing parts from reference TRBV7-9 and TRBJ2-3): DTGVSQNPRHKITKRGQNVTFRCDPISEHNRLYWYRQTLGQGPEFLTYFQNEAQLEKSRLLSDRFSAERPKGSFSTLEIQRTEQGDSAMYLCASSFQGEDTQYFGPGTRLTVL.

This clone was observed once. The V gene is TRBV15, the J gene TRBJ1-5; D is undetermined. Per the germline V gene, CDR1 is LNHNV and CDR2 is YYDKDF (reference sequence). This CDR3 has 15 residues. V dropped 0 bases and J dropped 7 bases, with 13 bases sitting between them. CDR3 region: CATSRDRREGQPQHF. The CDR3 nucleotides read TGTGCCACCAGCAGAGATCGGCGGGAAGGCCAGCCCCAGCATTTT.

The chain recombines TRBV11-2 with TRBJ2-2; weak D call: TRBD1 (6 bases). The CDR3 is 17 residues long. Germline V gene lookup returns CDR1 SGHAT and CDR2 FQNNGV. V was clipped by 5 bases and J by 6 bases, with 22 bases between them. The CDR3 nucleotides are TGTGCCAGCAGCCCGAATTTTGGACAGAGCCGCGCCGGGGAGCTGTTTTTT. It specifies CASSPNFGQSRAGELFF.

The CDR3 region is CASSLSRDTEAFF. The DNA of the CDR3 is TGTGCCAGCAGCCTTTCGCGGGACACTGAAGCTTTCTTT. The chain employs TRBV11-2 and TRBJ1-1; D not certain. The CDR3 loop spans 13 amino acids. Germline V gene data show CDR1 as SGHAT and CDR2 as FQNNGV. Trimming removed 5 bases from V and 3 bases from J, with 10 bases in between.

This chain links TRBV10-1 with TRBJ1-3; maybe TRBD1 (6 bases). This CDR3 region has 15 residues. Trimming left V 9 bases short and J 2 bases short, with 17 bases between. Germline CDR1 WNHNN, CDR2 SYGVQD (reference sequence). DNA for the CDR3: TGCGCCAGTCAACAGGGCTCGGTTCCTGGAAACACCATATATTTT. This codes for CASQQGSVPGNTIYF.

The chain combines TRBV2 with TRBJ1-5, with a tentative D call TRBD1 (6 bases). The CDR3 is made up of 13 amino acids. The germline CDR1 and CDR2 sequences are SNHLY and FYNNEI. V lost 8 bases, J lost 4 bases, and 12 bases lay in between. The CDR3 is CASRRQVNQPQHF. The CDR3 DNA is TGTGCCAGCCGAAGACAGGTAAATCAGCCCCAGCATTTT.

The chain uses TRBV21-1 and TRBJ1-2; the DNA was not used to check the table's D call, TRBD1. TRBV21-1 is assigned pseudogene status. The CDR3 contains 15 residues. CDR3 nucleotide sequence: TGTGCCAGCAGCAAAGAGAGGACAGGTAACTATGGCTACACCTTC. This translates into CASSKERTGNYGYTF.

V usage is TRBV10-3 and J usage is TRBJ1-6; D is unresolved. Trimming left V 2 bases short and J 4 bases short, with 9 bases between. Looked up from germline, CDR1 is ENHRY and CDR2 is SYGVKD. This CDR3 contains 15 residues. The DNA of the CDR3 is TGTGCCATCAGTGAGCGCGCAGCTTATAATTCACCCCTCCACTTT. Encoded protein: CAISERAAYNSPLHF.

The DNA for the CDR3 is TGTGCCATCAGTGAGGCGTCGCAGGGCCAAGAGACCCAGTACTTC. Protein sequence: CAISEASQGQETQYF. The chain recombines TRBV10-3 with TRBJ2-5, with TRBD1 as a possible D gene (5 bases). The CDR3 spans 15 residues. Trimming cost V 2 bases and J 1 base, with 11 bases left between them. The V gene's germline CDR1 is ENHRY and CDR2 SYGVKD.

The chain combines TRBV2 with TRBJ1-4, with D unclear. V was cut by 1 base and J by 0 bases, with 3 bases left in between. The CDR3 has 14 amino acids. CDR1 is SNHLY, CDR2 FYNNEI, per germline. The CDR3 region has the DNA TGTGCCAGCAGTGAAGGATCAACTAATGAAAAACTGTTTTTT. This sequence encodes CASSEGSTNEKLFF.

The V gene is TRBV7-3, the J gene TRBJ1-1, with D uncertain. The CDR3 runs to 13 residues. The V end was cut by 5 bases, the J end by 10 bases, with 17 bases between. Germline values: CDR1 SGHTA, CDR2 FQGTGA. The CDR3 protein is CASSPAVESGAFF. The CDR3 bases are TGTGCCAGCAGCCCAGCGGTAGAAAGTGGAGCTTTCTTT.

The rearrangement joins TRBV28 to TRBJ1-2; 8 bases agree with TRBD1. V lost 4 bases and J lost 6; bases outside the gene matches: 13. The germline V gene encodes CDR1 MDHEN and CDR2 SYDVKM. The CDR3 runs to 16 residues. The DNA for the CDR3 is TGTGCCAGCAGTTCACCCGCTGGGGGGGACAGGCATGGCTACACCTTC. Its translation: CASSSPAGGDRHGYTF.

This clone was counted once. The chain carries TRBV2 and TRBJ1-4; a possible D gene is TRBD1 (6 bases). Germline loops: CDR1 SNHLY, CDR2 FYNNEI. Trimming took 4 bases from V and 3 from J, leaving 15 bases between them. This CDR3 is built from 16 residues. The DNA for the CDR3 is TGTGCCAGCAGTGGTAAAAGGGGGAGAGCTAATGAAAAACTGTTTTTT. Encoded protein: CASSGKRGRANEKLFF.

This chain uses TRBV3-1 (or the pseudogene TRBV3-2) with TRBJ2-2; TRBD1 matches at 9 bases. CDR1 LGHDT and CDR2 YNNKEL come from the germline V gene (reference sequence). J gave up 2 bases and V 4 bases, and 5 bases lay outside the gene matches. CDR3 size: 16 residues. CDR3 residues: CASSLRTGANTGELFF. CDR3 nucleotides: TGTGCCAGCAGCCTCAGGACAGGGGCCAACACCGGGGAGCTGTTTTTT.

The gene calls are TRBV29-1 and TRBJ2-1; TRBD2 matches at 11 bases. V was pared by 7 bases and J by 7 bases, with 3 bases of the junction left unmatched. Germline CDR1 reads SQVTM; CDR2 reads ANQGSEA. The CDR3 is 12 residues long. This chain's CDR3 is CSGGLADNEQFF. The CDR3 DNA reads as TGCAGCGGGGGACTAGCGGATAATGAGCAGTTCTTC.

V usage is TRBV9 and J usage is TRBJ2-3; no clear D. CDR3 length: 16 residues. In germline, CDR1 is SGDLS, CDR2 YYNGEE. V was clipped by 0 bases and J by 6 bases, with 17 bases between them. The CDR3: CASSVGGMMSADTQYF. The CDR3 DNA sequence: TGTGCCAGCAGCGTAGGAGGTATGATGTCGGCGGATACGCAGTATTTT.

The chain couples TRBV5-6 to TRBJ1-5; a possible D gene is TRBD1 (5 bases). The CDR3 runs to 14 residues. Germline CDR1 SGHDT, CDR2 YYEEEE. V lost 0 bases to trimming and J lost 7 bases, with 11 bases between them. The CDR3, as DNA: TGTGCCAGCAGCTTGGGAGGGGACGGCCAGCCCCAGCATTTT. It specifies CASSLGGDGQPQHF.

The rearrangement uses TRBV30 and TRBJ1-4; TRBD1 aligns across 7 bases. Trimming cost V 1 base and J 8 bases; bases outside gene matches: 10. This CDR3 spans 15 amino acids. Germline CDR1 and CDR2: GTSNPN and SVGIG (reference sequence). Written as DNA, the CDR3 is TGTGCCTGGAGTGCCTACAGGGGCCGTGGAGAAAAACTGTTTTTT. Protein: CAWSAYRGRGEKLFF.

The chain couples TRBV6-1 to TRBJ2-5, with D perhaps matching TRBD1 (6 bases). The CDR3 length is 15 residues. Germline V gene lookup returns CDR1 MNHNS and CDR2 SASEGT. Between the trimmed V and J ends, which lost 2 bases and 5 bases, there was a span of 15 bases. CDR3 in DNA: TGTGCCAGCAGTGAATATGGGGGCTTATTGGAGACCCAGTACTTC. Translated, it gives CASSEYGGLLETQYF.

The V gene is TRBV19, the J gene TRBJ1-6; D is undetermined. The CDR3 is 15 amino acids. From germline, CDR1 is LNHDA and CDR2 SQIVND (reference sequence). Trimming took 5 bases from V and 9 from J, leaving 17 bases between them. The CDR3 sequence is CASSLGPLGRSPLHF. CDR3 bases: TGTGCCAGTAGTCTCGGGCCACTAGGTCGTTCACCCCTCCACTTT.

The chain joins TRBV21-1 to TRBJ2-1; the tabulated D call, TRBD2, remains unverified against the DNA. TRBV21-1 is a known pseudogene. The CDR3 is 20 residues long. CDR3 DNA: TGTGCCAGCCTCCCGGCCTCGGGGTCCTCCGGGCAAAAGCTCCACAATGAGCAGTTCTTC. Residues: CASLPASGSSGQKLHNEQFF.

The rearrangement joins TRBV2 to TRBJ2-3, with D unresolved. Trimming stripped 2 bases from V and 5 bases from J, with 11 bases between. CDR1 and CDR2 (germline): SNHLY, FYNNEI. The CDR3 consists of 14 residues. The CDR3 loop reads CASSESRLGDTQYF. The CDR3 DNA sequence: TGTGCCAGCAGTGAATCCAGGCTGGGAGATACGCAGTATTTT.